This TCR beta chain was identified in a study of blood T cell repertoires in COVID-19. Study-level background: Donors in the United States, Italy and Spain gave samples during acute or convalescent COVID-19. Nucleic acid was either cDNA or gDNA, and it came from T cells, B-cell-depleted T cells, or PBMCs.

This CDR3 comprises 16 residues. Trimming at V came to 2 bases and at J to 4 bases, leaving 6 bases not matched to a gene. Germline V gene sequence: CDR1 SGHVS, CDR2 FQNEAQ. In the source study's methods: Amplified reference gene primers provided the basis for estimating nucleated cell counts. Data came from immunoSEQ multiplex PCR; TCRdb stores just in-frame clones and leaves some out. V and J calls and clone size are as listed in that table; D and trimming were resolved from the DNA. The sample records tens of thousands of clones, approximately 85% being singletons. The TCR sequence derives from a human donor in a cohort sampled during active COVID-19. Sequenced input: peripheral blood. The V and J genes are TRBV7-8 and TRBJ2-3; TRBD2 matches 10 bases. This CDR3 reads CASSLFELAGADTQYF. CDR3 coding DNA: TGTGCCAGCAGCTTATTTGAGCTAGCGGGAGCAGATACGCAGTATTTT.